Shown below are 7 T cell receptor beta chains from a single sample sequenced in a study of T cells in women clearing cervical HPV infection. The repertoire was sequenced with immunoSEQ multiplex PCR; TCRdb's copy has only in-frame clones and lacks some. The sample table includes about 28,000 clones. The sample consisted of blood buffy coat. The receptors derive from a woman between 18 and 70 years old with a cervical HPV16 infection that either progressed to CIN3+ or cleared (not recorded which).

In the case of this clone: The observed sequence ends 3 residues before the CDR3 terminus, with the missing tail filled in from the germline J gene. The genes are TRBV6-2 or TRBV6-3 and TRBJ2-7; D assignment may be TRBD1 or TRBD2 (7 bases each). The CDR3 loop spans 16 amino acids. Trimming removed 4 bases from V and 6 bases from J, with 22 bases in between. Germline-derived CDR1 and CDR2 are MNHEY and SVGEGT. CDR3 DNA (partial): TGTGCCAGCAGTTCGGTGGGAGGGGGCGCGGTTCGCGAG. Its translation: CASSSVGGGAVRE. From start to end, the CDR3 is CASSSVGGGAVREQYF.

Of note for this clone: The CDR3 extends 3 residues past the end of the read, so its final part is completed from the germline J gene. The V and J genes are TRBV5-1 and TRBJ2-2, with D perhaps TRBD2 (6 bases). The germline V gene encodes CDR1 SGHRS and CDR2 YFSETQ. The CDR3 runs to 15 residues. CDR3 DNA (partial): TGCGCCAGCAGCCCAGGGAGGTCTGGGGCCAACGTG. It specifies CASSPGRSGANV. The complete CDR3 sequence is CASSPGRSGANVLFF.

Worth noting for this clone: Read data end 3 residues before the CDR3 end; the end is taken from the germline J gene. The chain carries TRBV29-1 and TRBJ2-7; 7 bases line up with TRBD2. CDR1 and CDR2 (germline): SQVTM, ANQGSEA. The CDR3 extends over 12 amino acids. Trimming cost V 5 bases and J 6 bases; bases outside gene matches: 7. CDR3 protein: CSVRREGSEQYF. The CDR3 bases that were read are TGCAGCGTTCGGAGGGAGGGGAGCGAG.

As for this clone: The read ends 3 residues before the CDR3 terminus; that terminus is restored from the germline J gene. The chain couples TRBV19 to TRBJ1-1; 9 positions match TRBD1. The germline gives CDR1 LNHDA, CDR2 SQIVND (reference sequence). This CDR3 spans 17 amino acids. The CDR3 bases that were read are TGTGCCAGTAGTGTGGGACAGGGAGATTCTAGCACAGATACA. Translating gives CASSVGQGDSSTDT. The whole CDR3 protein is CASSVGQGDSSTDTAFF.

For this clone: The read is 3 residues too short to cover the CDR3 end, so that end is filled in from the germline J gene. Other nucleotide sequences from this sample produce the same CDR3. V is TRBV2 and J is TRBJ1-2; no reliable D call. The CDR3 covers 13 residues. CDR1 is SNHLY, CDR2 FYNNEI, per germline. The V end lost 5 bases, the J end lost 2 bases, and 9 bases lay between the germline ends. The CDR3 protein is CASSRDINYGYTF. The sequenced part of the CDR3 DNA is TGTGCCAGCAGTCGTGACATAAACTATGGC.

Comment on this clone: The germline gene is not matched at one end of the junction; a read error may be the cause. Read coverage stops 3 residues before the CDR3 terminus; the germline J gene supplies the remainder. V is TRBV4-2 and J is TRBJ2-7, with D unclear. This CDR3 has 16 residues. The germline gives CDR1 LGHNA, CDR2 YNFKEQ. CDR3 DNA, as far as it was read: TGCGCCAGCAGCCAAGATCAGGCTGCCCTGTCCTACGAG. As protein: CASSQDQAALSYE. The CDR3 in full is CASSQDQAALSYEQYF.

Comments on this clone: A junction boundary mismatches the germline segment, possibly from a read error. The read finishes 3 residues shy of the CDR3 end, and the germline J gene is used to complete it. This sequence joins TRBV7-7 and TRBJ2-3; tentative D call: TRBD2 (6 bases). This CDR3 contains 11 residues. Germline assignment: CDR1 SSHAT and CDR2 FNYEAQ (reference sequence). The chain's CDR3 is CASSRGETQYF. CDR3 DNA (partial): TGTGCTAGCAGCCGCGGGGAGACG. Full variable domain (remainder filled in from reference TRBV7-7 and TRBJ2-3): GAGVSQSPRYKVTKRGQDVTLRCDPISSHATLYWYQQALGQGPEFLTYFNYEAQPDKSGLPSDRFSAERPEGSISTLTIQRTEQRDSAMYRCASSRGETQYFGPGTRLTVL.